This TCR beta chain came from a study of cytomegalovirus exposure and HLA in healthy donors. After removal of 5 bases from V and 7 bases from J, the junction contained 14 bases not matched to a gene. The CDR3 is 17 amino acids. Germline loops: CDR1 SGHNT, CDR2 YENEEA. With respect to this clone: Antigen specificity is unknown.

The PCR was carried out with 60 Vbeta primers and 13 Jbeta primers. Generated by immunoSEQ multiplex PCR, the TCRdb table keeps only in-frame clones and is missing some. Of 280,000 or so clones listed, approximately 90% are singletons. Study-wide points: Listed as cytomegalovirus-associated were 164 TCR beta chains.

The rearrangement uses TRBV11-3 and TRBJ2-2; 9 bases are a match to TRBD1. Material: PBMCs. The TCR sequence derives from a woman under 30 in good health and CMV-seronegative. In DNA form, the CDR3 reads TGTGCCAGCAGCCCCGAAAGGGGACAGGGTCTAAACGGGGAGCTGTTTTTT. The encoded protein is CASSPERGQGLNGELFF.